These 20 T cell receptor beta chains came from one sample sequenced in a study of identical twins. One entry per CDR3 protein results from TCRdb running MiXCR on the 5' RACE reads. The sample contains fewer than 800,000 distinct CDR3 sequences, under 8.5% of which appear only once. This same sample was also part of a study on yellow fever vaccine responses in identical twins.

The sequencing input was PBMCs. The source of these receptors is a woman aged 18-29 years in good health.

This clonotype was picked up a small number of times. The chain joins TRBV12-3 or TRBV12-4 to TRBJ2-2; tentative D call: TRBD1 (6 bases). This CDR3 is built from 15 residues. V lost 2 bases and J lost 5, with 12 bases in between. CDR3 DNA: TGTGCCAGCAGTTTAAACAGGGTAGGGACCGGGGAGCTGTTTTTT. Translating gives CASSLNRVGTGELFF.

This clonotype came up many times. V is TRBV7-8 and J is TRBJ2-1; D gene uncertain. The CDR3 sequence is 13 residues long. Trimming shortened V by 1 base and J by 9 bases, and 10 bases separated the two germline ends. Germline-derived CDR1 and CDR2 are SGHVS and FQNEAQ. The DNA for the CDR3 is TGTGCCAGCAGCTTAGATCCGGGCGGTGAGCAGTTCTTC. This codes for CASSLDPGGEQFF. Full variable domain (remainder filled in from reference TRBV7-8 and TRBJ2-1): GAGVSQSPRYKVAKRGQDVALRCDPISGHVSLFWYQQALGQGPEFLTYFQNEAQLDKSGLPSDRFFAERPEGSVSTLKIQRTQQEDSAVYLCASSLDPGGEQFFGPGTRLTVL.

This clonotype was found a few times. The rearrangement links TRBV9 to TRBJ1-2, with 7 bases aligning to TRBD1. CDR1 and CDR2 (germline): SGDLS, YYNGEE. V gave up 3 bases and J gave up 5 bases; unmatched junction bases: 16. This CDR3 comprises 17 residues. CDR3 residues: CASSERASTGSSYGYTF. The CDR3 coding sequence is TGTGCCAGCAGCGAGAGGGCCTCGACAGGGAGCTCATATGGCTACACCTTC.

This clonotype was observed a handful of times. V gene TRBV6-1 combines with J gene TRBJ2-3, with D perhaps assigned TRBD1 or TRBD2 (6 bases each). Germline loops: CDR1 MNHNS, CDR2 SASEGT. This CDR3 is 11 amino acids long. Trimming cost V 11 bases and J 5 bases, with 11 bases left between them. The CDR3 loop is CAGGLGDTQYF. For the CDR3, the DNA is TGTGCCGGGGGGCTGGGAGATACGCAGTATTTT.

This chain uses TRBV7-9 with TRBJ2-2; D is perhaps TRBD2 (6 bases). Germline CDR1 is SEHNR and CDR2 is FQNEAQ (reference sequence). The CDR3 is made up of 15 amino acids. V dropped 1 base and J dropped 6 bases, with 12 bases sitting between them. The CDR3 is CASSLVRGKAGELFF. The CDR3 DNA is TGTGCCAGCAGCTTAGTCCGGGGGAAGGCCGGGGAGCTGTTTTTT.

This clonotype showed up just a few times. V gene TRBV7-9 combines with J gene TRBJ1-4; no clear D gene. Trimming stripped 0 bases from V and 3 bases from J, with 8 bases between. The CDR3 loop spans 15 amino acids. Per germline, CDR1 SEHNR and CDR2 FQNEAQ (reference sequence). CDR3 DNA: TGTGCCAGCAGCTTAGCAAGCTTTGCTAATGAAAAACTGTTTTTT. It translates to CASSLASFANEKLFF.

In DNA form, the CDR3 reads TGCAGTGCTAGAGATTGGCGACTAGCGAGAGAGAACAATGAGCAGTTCTTC. The encoded protein is CSARDWRLARENNEQFF. V and J are TRBV20-1 and TRBJ2-1; TRBD2 aligns across 8 bases. V lost 0 bases and J lost 5; bases outside the gene matches: 12. This CDR3 comprises 17 residues. Germline V gives CDR1 DFQATT, CDR2 SNEGSKA (reference sequence).

A few counts support this clonotype. The chain carries TRBV6-1 and TRBJ2-3; the match to TRBD2 covers 10 bases. Germline trimming cut 7 bases from V and 4 bases from J; bases unmatched to any gene: 11. CDR3 length: 16 residues. From germline, CDR1 is MNHNS and CDR2 SASEGT. The CDR3 spells CASTPELAGGPDTQYF. In DNA, the CDR3 is TGTGCCAGCACCCCTGAGTTAGCGGGGGGCCCAGATACGCAGTATTTT.

The J gene is TRBJ2-5, the V gene TRBV20-1; D is unclear. The CDR3 sequence is 13 residues long. The V end lost 0 bases, the J end lost 5 bases, and 10 bases lay between the germline ends. From germline, CDR1 is DFQATT and CDR2 SNEGSKA (reference sequence). Written as DNA, the CDR3 is TGCAGTGCTAGAGATGCCGAGTGGGAGACCCAGTACTTC. Translation gives CSARDAEWETQYF.

The chain combines TRBV5-4 with TRBJ2-2, with D perhaps assigned TRBD1 or TRBD2 (5 bases each). This CDR3 is 14 amino acids long. Trimming shortened V by 3 bases and J by 6 bases, and 12 bases separated the two germline ends. Germline CDR1 is SGHNT and CDR2 is YYREEE (reference sequence). The CDR3 coding sequence is TGTGCCAGCAGCTCGGTGGGGACCCCCGGGGAGCTGTTTTTT. It yields the protein CASSSVGTPGELFF.

V is TRBV7-9 and J is TRBJ2-7; D is unclear. The CDR3 is 14 amino acids. The ends were cut back, 9 bases at V and 4 bases at J, with 19 bases in the middle. Germline assignment: CDR1 SEHNR and CDR2 FQNEAQ (reference sequence). CDR3 bases: TGTGCCAGTTCAACACCAACGGACGGGTACGAGCAGTACTTC. It yields the protein CASSTPTDGYEQYF. Full variable domain (remainder filled in from reference TRBV7-9 and TRBJ2-7): DTGVSQNPRHKITKRGQNVTFRCDPISEHNRLYWYRQTLGQGPEFLTYFQNEAQLEKSRLLSDRFSAERPKGSFSTLEIQRTEQGDSAMYLCASSTPTDGYEQYFGPGTRLTVT.

This clonotype was seen ten or more times. This chain joins TRBV12-3 or TRBV12-4 and TRBJ2-3; D may be TRBD1 (6 bases). Trimming took 6 bases from V and 6 from J, leaving 16 bases between them. This CDR3 has 14 residues. The CDR3 DNA follows: TGTGCCAGCAGGGAGGACAGTTGGCAGGATACGCAGTATTTT. Its protein product is CASREDSWQDTQYF.

This clonotype came up many times. V gene TRBV20-1 combines with J gene TRBJ2-1, with D possibly TRBD2 on 6 matching bases. The V and J ends lost 3 bases and 10 bases respectively, with 16 bases between them. Germline-derived CDR1 and CDR2 are DFQATT and SNEGSKA (reference sequence). The CDR3 loop spans 13 amino acids. CDR3 bases: TGCAGTGCTAGGGCTGGGACTTTCGGGGAGCAGTTCTTC. This sequence encodes CSARAGTFGEQFF.

This clonotype was recorded many times. The rearrangement joins TRBV27 to TRBJ2-4, with a tentative D call TRBD2 (5 bases). Germline V gene sequence: CDR1 MNHEY, CDR2 SMNVEV (reference sequence). V gave up 6 bases and J gave up 9 bases, with 12 bases separating them. CDR3 length equals 12 residues. The CDR3 DNA reads as TGTGCCAGCAGGCCAGCAGGAGGCATTCAGTACTTC. As protein: CASRPAGGIQYF.

This clonotype was seen more than once but under ten times. This sequence joins TRBV5-1 and TRBJ2-2; no clear D. V lost 5 bases, J lost 7 bases, and 12 bases lay in between. Per germline, CDR1 SGHRS and CDR2 YFSETQ. This CDR3 region has 13 residues. The CDR3 loop is CASSFEAIGELFF. In nucleotides, the CDR3 is TGCGCCAGCAGTTTCGAGGCAATCGGGGAGCTGTTTTTT.

Only one count was recorded for this clonotype. The chain carries TRBV29-1 and TRBJ2-1; possibly TRBD1 or TRBD2 for D (7 bases each). The CDR3 is 13 amino acids. The germline gives CDR1 SQVTM, CDR2 ANQGSEA. Between the trimmed V and J ends, which lost 4 bases and 5 bases, there was a span of 12 bases. The CDR3 sequence is CSVGRGGNNEQFF. The CDR3 DNA is TGCAGCGTTGGCAGGGGGGGCAACAATGAGCAGTTCTTC.

This clonotype was seen more than once but under ten times. V gene TRBV19 combines with J gene TRBJ1-1; no firm D call. Trimming stripped 5 bases from V and 8 bases from J, with 21 bases between. This CDR3 has 15 amino acids. Germline V gives CDR1 LNHDA, CDR2 SQIVND (reference sequence). This CDR3 reads CASSPLAAGKVEAFF. CDR3 coding DNA: TGTGCCAGTAGTCCACTGGCAGCCGGAAAGGTCGAAGCTTTCTTT.

This clonotype was counted at least ten times. The chain couples TRBV12-3 or TRBV12-4 to TRBJ2-7; D remains unclear. V dropped 3 bases and J dropped 6 bases, with 9 bases sitting between them. The CDR3 has 12 residues. DNA for the CDR3: TGTGCCAGCAGTTTTGACAATCTCGAGCAGTACTTC. Protein: CASSFDNLEQYF.

This clonotype appeared many times. The chain uses TRBV5-1 and TRBJ1-1, with 7 bases fitting TRBD1. The V gene end was trimmed by 4 bases and the J gene end by 1 base; junction bases not matched to a gene: 4. CDR1 SGHRS and CDR2 YFSETQ come from the germline V gene. The CDR3 loop spans 14 amino acids. The CDR3 DNA is TGCGCCAGCAGCACCACAGGGGAGAACACTGAAGCTTTCTTT. Protein: CASSTTGENTEAFF. The entire variable domain, with the rest obtained from reference TRBV5-1 and TRBJ1-1, is as follows: KAGVTQTPRYLIKTRGQQVTLSCSPISGHRSVSWYQQTPGQGLQFLFEYFSETQRNKGNFPGRFSGRQFSNSRSEMNVSTLELGDSALYLCASSTTGENTEAFFGQGTRLTVV.

This clonotype came up a few times. This sequence joins TRBV27 and TRBJ1-1; tentatively, D is TRBD1 (5 bases). V was trimmed by 0 bases and J by 1 base, leaving 9 bases between them. From germline, CDR1 is MNHEY and CDR2 SMNVEV (reference sequence). This CDR3 has 15 residues. CDR3 sequence: CASSLSGLGNTEAFF. The CDR3 DNA is TGTGCCAGCAGTTTATCGGGACTCGGGAACACTGAAGCTTTCTTT.